One sample yielded the 5 T cell receptor beta chains listed below, sequenced in a study of early T cells in non-severe SARS-CoV-2 infection. TCRdb re-analysed the 5' RACE reads in MiXCR, keeping a single row per CDR3 protein. The table lists 80,000 to 100,000 distinct CDR3 sequences, about 15% of them singletons, with 6.5% to 9% in the top ten. The specimen was whole blood. The origin of the receptors is an adult who was a healthcare worker with PCR-confirmed SARS-CoV-2 infection or an uninfected control (not recorded which).

The chain's CDR3 is CAIKGTHSGPSYEQYF. DNA for the CDR3: TGTGCCATCAAGGGGACTCATAGCGGACCCTCCTACGAGCAGTACTTC. The chain links TRBV10-3 to TRBJ2-7, with TRBD2 as a possible D gene (6 bases). The germline V gene has CDR1 ENHRY and CDR2 SYGVKD. With 7 bases removed from V and 0 bases from J, the gap between germline ends came to 19 bases. CDR3 length: 16 amino acids.

This clonotype was observed a few times. This chain connects TRBV18 to TRBJ2-1; perhaps TRBD2 as D (5 bases). The CDR3 totals 13 residues. V lost 3 bases and J lost 9, with 12 bases in between. Per the germline V gene, CDR1 is KGHSH and CDR2 is LQKENI. The CDR3 loop reads CASSPAKEGEQFF. Written as DNA, the CDR3 is TGTGCCAGCTCACCGGCCAAAGAGGGTGAGCAGTTCTTC.

This clonotype was picked up a small number of times. J is TRBJ2-1 and V is TRBV29-1; 8 bases agree with TRBD2. Germline V gene sequence: CDR1 SQVTM, CDR2 ANQGSEA. With V trimmed by 4 bases and J by 6 bases, 14 bases remained unmatched. This CDR3 is built from 16 residues. The DNA of the CDR3 is TGCAGCGTTGTGCCGGTAGAGAGCGGGAGCCCCAATGAGCAGTTCTTC. It yields the protein CSVVPVESGSPNEQFF.

This clonotype was detected ten times or more. The chain is built from TRBV27 and TRBJ2-1; TRBD1 or TRBD2 may be the D gene (5 bases each). Trimming left V 3 bases short and J 0 bases short, with 15 bases between. This CDR3 contains 17 residues. Germline V lookup: CDR1 MNHEY, CDR2 SMNVEV (reference sequence). Written as DNA, the CDR3 is TGTGCCAGCAGTTTTCCCCGGGGCGGCAGCTCCTACAATGAGCAGTTCTTC. Protein product: CASSFPRGGSSYNEQFF.

The sample holds a few counts of this clonotype. The V and J genes are TRBV20-1 and TRBJ1-1; D unclear. Germline CDR1 and CDR2: DFQATT and SNEGSKA (reference sequence). V lost 1 base to trimming and J lost 4 bases, with 19 bases between them. This CDR3 is built from 16 residues. The CDR3 nucleotides read TGCAGTGCTAGAGGTTTGAGACCTCTTTCCGGCACTGAAGCTTTCTTT. Translated: CSARGLRPLSGTEAFF.